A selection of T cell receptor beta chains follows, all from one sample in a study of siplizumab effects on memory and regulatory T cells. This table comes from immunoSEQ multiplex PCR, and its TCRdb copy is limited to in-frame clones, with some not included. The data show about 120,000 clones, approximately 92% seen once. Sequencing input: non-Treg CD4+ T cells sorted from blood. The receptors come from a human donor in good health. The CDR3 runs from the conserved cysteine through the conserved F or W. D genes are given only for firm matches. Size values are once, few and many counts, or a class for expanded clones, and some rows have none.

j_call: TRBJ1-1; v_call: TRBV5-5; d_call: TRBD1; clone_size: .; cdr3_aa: CASSSEQGIGTEAFF; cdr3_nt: TGTGCCAGCAGCAGCGAACAGGGGATCGGCACTGAAGCTTTCTTT
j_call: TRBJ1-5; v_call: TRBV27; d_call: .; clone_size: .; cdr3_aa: CASSSRRSNQPQHF; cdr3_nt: TGTGCCAGCAGTTCGCGACGTAGCAATCAGCCCCAGCATTTT
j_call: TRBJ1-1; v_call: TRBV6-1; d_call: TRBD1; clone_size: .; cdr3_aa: CASSEPGQGAEAFF; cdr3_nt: TGTGCCAGCAGTGAACCGGGACAGGGAGCTGAAGCTTTCTTT
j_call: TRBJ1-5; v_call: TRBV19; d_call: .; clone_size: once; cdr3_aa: CASSIDGQINQPQHF; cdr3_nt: TGTGCCAGTAGTATAGACGGACAGATCAATCAGCCCCAGCATTTT
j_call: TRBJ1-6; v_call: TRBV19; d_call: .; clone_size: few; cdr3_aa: CASTPGTGHQNSPLHF; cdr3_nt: TGTGCCAGTACCCCTGGGACGGGACACCAAAATTCACCCCTCCACTTT
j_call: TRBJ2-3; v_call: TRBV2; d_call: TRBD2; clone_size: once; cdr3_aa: CASSGSTSGGRIFSSTDTQYF; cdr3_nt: TGTGCCAGCAGTGGCTCTACTAGCGGGGGCCGCATATTTTCTAGCACAGATACGCAGTATTTT
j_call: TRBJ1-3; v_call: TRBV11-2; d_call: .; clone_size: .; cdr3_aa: CASSLLESSGNTIYF; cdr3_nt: TGTGCCAGCAGCTTACTGGAGAGCTCTGGAAACACCATATATTTT
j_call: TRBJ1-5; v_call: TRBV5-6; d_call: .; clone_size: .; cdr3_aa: CASSVGVWSNQPQHF; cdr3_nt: TGTGCCAGCAGCGTGGGCGTGTGGAGCAATCAGCCCCAGCATTTT
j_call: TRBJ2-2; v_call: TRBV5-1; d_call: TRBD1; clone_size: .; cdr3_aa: CASSFRTGYENGELFF; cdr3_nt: TGCGCCAGCAGCTTCCGGACAGGGTACGAGAACGGGGAGCTGTTTTTT
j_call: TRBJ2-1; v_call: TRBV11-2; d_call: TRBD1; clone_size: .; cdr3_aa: CASSLARQGEQFF; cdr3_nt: TGTGCCAGCAGCTTAGCCCGACAGGGTGAGCAGTTCTTC
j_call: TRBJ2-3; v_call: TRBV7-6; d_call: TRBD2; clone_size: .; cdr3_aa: CASSLLERGRTDTQYF; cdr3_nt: TGTGCCAGCAGCTTATTAGAGCGGGGTCGCACAGATACGCAGTATTTT
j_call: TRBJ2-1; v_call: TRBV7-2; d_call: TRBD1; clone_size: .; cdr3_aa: CASSYRTGSYNEQFF; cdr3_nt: TGTGCCAGCAGTTATAGGACAGGCTCCTACAATGAGCAGTTCTTC
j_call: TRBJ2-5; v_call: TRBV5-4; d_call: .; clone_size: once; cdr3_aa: CASSLVPQETQYF; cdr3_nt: TGTGCCAGCAGCTTGGTTCCCCAAGAGACCCAGTACTTC
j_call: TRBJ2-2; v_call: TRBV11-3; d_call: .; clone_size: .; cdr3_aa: CASSRGLTGELFF; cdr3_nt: TGTGCCAGCAGCCGGGGGCTTACCGGGGAGCTGTTTTTT
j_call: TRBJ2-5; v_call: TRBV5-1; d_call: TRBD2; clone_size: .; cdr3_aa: CASSDSGGSGETQYF; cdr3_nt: TGCGCCAGCAGCGACAGCGGGGGGTCGGGGGAGACCCAGTACTTC
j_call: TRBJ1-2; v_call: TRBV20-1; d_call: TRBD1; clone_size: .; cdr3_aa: CSARDREGYTF; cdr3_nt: TGCAGTGCTAGGGACAGGGAGGGCTACACCTTC
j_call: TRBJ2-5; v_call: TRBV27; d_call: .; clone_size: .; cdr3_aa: CASSFRGRAETQYF; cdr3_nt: TGTGCCAGCAGTTTTAGGGGCAGAGCGGAGACCCAGTACTTC
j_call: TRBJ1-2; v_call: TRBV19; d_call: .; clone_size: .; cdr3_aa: CASSARPGGYTF; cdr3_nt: TGTGCCAGTAGTGCCAGACCCGGTGGCTACACCTTC
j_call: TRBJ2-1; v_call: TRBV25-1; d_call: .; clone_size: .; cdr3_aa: CASSRVGDKQFF; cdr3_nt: TGTGCCAGCTCTCGGGTAGGCGACAAGCAGTTCTTC
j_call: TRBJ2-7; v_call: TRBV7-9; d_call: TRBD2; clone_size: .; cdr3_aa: CASRSSGETYEQYF; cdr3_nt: TGTGCCAGCAGATCTAGCGGGGAGACCTACGAGCAGTACTTC
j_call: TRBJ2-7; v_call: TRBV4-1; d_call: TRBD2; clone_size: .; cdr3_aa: CASSQPPSGGAYEQYF; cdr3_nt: TGCGCCAGCAGCCAACCTCCTAGCGGGGGGGCCTACGAGCAGTACTTC
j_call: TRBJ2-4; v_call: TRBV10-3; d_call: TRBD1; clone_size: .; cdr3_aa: CAISPDRDNIQYF; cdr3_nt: TGTGCCATCAGTCCGGACAGGGACAACATTCAGTACTTC
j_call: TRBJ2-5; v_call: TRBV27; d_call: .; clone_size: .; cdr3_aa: CASSLAGSQETQYF; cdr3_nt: TGTGCCAGCAGTTTAGCAGGGTCTCAAGAGACCCAGTACTTC
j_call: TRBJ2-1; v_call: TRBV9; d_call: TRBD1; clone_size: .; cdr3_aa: CASSGRDRVDMFF; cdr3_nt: TGTGCCAGCAGCGGCCGGGACAGGGTAGATATGTTCTTC
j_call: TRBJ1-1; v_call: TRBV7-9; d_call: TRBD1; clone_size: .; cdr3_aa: CASSSRQGERTEAFF; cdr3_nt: TGTGCCAGCAGCTCCAGACAGGGTGAGAGGACTGAAGCCTTCTTT
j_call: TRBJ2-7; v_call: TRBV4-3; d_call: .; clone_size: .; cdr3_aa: CASSQDRAGSGREQYF; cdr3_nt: TGCGCCAGCAGCCAAGATAGGGCCGGGTCCGGAAGGGAGCAGTACTTC
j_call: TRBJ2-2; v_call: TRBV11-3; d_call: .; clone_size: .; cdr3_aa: CASSLLFGGGTGELFF; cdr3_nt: TGTGCCAGCAGCCTACTTTTTGGGGGAGGCACCGGGGAGCTGTTTTTT
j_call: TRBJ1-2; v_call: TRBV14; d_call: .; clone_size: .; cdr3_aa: CASSHRGHREVYGYTF; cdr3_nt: TGTGCCAGCAGCCACAGAGGACACAGGGAAGTCTATGGCTACACCTTC
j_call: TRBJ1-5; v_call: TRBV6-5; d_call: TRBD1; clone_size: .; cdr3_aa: CASSNRGGQPQHF; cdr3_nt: TGTGCCAGCAGTAACAGGGGGGGACAGCCCCAGCATTTT
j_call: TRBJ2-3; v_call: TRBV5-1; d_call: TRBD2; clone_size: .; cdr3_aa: CASRGLAGSMGDTQYF; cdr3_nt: TGCGCCAGCAGAGGTTTAGCGGGGTCGATGGGAGATACGCAGTATTTT
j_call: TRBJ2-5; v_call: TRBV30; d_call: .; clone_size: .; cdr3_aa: CAWSFQTQETQYF; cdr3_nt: TGTGCCTGGAGTTTCCAGACCCAAGAGACCCAGTACTTC
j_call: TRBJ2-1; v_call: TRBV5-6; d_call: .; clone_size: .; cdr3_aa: CASSFQAGEQFF; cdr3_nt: TGTGCCAGCAGCTTTCAGGCGGGAGAGCAGTTCTTC
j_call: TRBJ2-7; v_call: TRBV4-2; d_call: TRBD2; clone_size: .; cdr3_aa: CASSPYPAGGAYEQYF; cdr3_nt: TGTGCCAGCAGCCCTTACCCCGCGGGGGGGGCCTACGAGCAGTACTTC
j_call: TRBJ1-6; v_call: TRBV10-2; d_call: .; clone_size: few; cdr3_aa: CASMLRNSPLHF; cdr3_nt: TGCGCCAGCATGCTTCGGAATTCACCCCTCCACTTT
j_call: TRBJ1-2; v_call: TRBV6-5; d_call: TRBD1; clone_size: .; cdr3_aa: CASRLGQAYGYTF; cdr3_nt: TGTGCCAGCAGACTGGGACAGGCCTATGGCTACACCTTC
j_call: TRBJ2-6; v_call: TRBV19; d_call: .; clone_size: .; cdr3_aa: CASSILEYRPNVLTF; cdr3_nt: TGTGCCAGTAGTATTTTAGAGTACAGGCCCAACGTCCTGACTTTC
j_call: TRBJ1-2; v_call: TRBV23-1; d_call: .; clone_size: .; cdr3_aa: CASSQSQQCEGYTF; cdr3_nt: TGCGCCAGCAGTCAATCGCAACAGTGCGAAGGCTACACCTTC
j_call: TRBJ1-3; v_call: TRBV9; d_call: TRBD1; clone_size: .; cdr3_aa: CASSITGAGDSGNTIYF; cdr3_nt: TGTGCCAGCAGCATAACAGGGGCGGGGGACTCTGGAAACACCATATATTTT
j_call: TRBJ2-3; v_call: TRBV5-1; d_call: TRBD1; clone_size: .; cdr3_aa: CASSLGQGGVNTQYF; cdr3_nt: TGCGCCAGCAGCTTGGGACAGGGTGGGGTCAATACGCAGTATTTT
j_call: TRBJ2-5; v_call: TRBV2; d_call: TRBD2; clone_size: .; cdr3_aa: CASSEGGLAGGMETQYF; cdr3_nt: TGTGCCAGCAGTGAAGGAGGGCTAGCGGGGGGAATGGAGACCCAGTACTTC
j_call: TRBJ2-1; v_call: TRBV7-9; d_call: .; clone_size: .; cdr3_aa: CASSLGGGANYNEQFF; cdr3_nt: TGTGCCAGCAGCTTAGGAGGCGGGGCCAACTACAATGAGCAGTTCTTC